What follows are 31 T cell receptor beta chains derived from one specimen sequenced in a study of T cells in Graves' hyperthyroidism and ophthalmopathy. Template material for amplifying TCR beta CDR3 regions consisted of RNA transcripts. HTBI primers were the set used in a first-round RT-PCR of the TCR CDR3. TCRdb reanalysed the multiplex PCR reads using MiXCR and keeps one entry per CDR3 protein. The table has approximately 530,000 distinct CDR3 sequences, about 20% seen once; the top ten hold 40% to 50%. The source material was blood. These receptors came from a man in his forties with Graves' ophthalmopathy.

The chain joins TRBV2 to TRBJ1-5; 7 bases fit TRBD1. The trim removed 5 bases at V and 8 bases at J, leaving 9 bases unmatched. This CDR3 spans 14 amino acids. The germline CDR1 and CDR2 sequences are SNHLY and FYNNEI. DNA for the CDR3: TGTGCCAGCAGTTCATACAGGGGAGGAAAGCCCCAGCATTTT. The encoded protein is CASSSYRGGKPQHF.

This chain links TRBV18 with TRBJ2-7; D gene ambiguous. Germline CDR1 KGHSH, CDR2 LQKENI. The CDR3 extends over 13 amino acids. V lost 9 bases to trimming and J lost 5 bases, with 17 bases between them. The CDR3 bases are TGTGCCAGTTCCCCTGGTCCGTTAGACGAGCAGTACTTC. It yields the protein CASSPGPLDEQYF.

This clonotype was counted between two and nine times. The J gene is TRBJ1-3, the V gene TRBV7-9; TRBD1 might be the D (5 bases). This CDR3 contains 15 residues. Germline lookup yields CDR1 SEHNR and CDR2 FQNEAQ (reference sequence). V was pared by 2 bases and J by 0 bases, with 8 bases between. Here the CDR3 reads CASSLYRSSGNTIYF. CDR3 bases: TGTGCCAGCAGCTTATACAGGAGCTCTGGAAACACCATATATTTT.

This clonotype was counted between two and nine times. The chain recombines TRBV7-8 with TRBJ2-7, with 12 nucleotides matching TRBD2. The CDR3 contains 17 residues. J gave up 2 bases and V 0 bases, and 5 bases lay outside the gene matches. The germline CDR1 and CDR2 sequences are SGHVS and FQNEAQ. The DNA for the CDR3 is TGTGCCAGCAGCTTAGCAAGGACTAGCGGGGCTACCTACGAGCAGTACTTC. Amino acid sequence: CASSLARTSGATYEQYF.

This clonotype was counted between two and nine times. The chain is built from TRBV15 and TRBJ2-3; 11 nucleotides align to TRBD2. CDR1 and CDR2 (germline): LNHNV, YYDKDF (reference sequence). The length of the CDR3 is 17 residues. V gave up 4 bases and J gave up 2 bases; unmatched junction bases: 8. The CDR3 spells CATSTHLSGRATDTQYF. The CDR3 nucleotides are TGTGCCACCAGCACCCACCTTAGCGGGAGGGCCACAGATACGCAGTATTTT.

In its sample, this clonotype was seen many times. The chain combines TRBV20-1 with TRBJ2-1; TRBD2 matches at 13 bases. The CDR3 runs to 15 residues. V lost 6 bases to trimming and J lost 7 bases; unmatched junction nucleotides: 9. The germline CDR1 and CDR2 sequences are DFQATT and SNEGSKA (reference sequence). The CDR3 here is CSAPITSGGGNEQFF. CDR3 sequence (DNA): TGCAGTGCCCCGATCACTAGCGGGGGGGGAAATGAGCAGTTCTTC.

The rearrangement uses TRBV20-1 and TRBJ1-2; no reliable D call. The V end lost 0 bases, the J end lost 8 bases, and 10 bases lay between the germline ends. This CDR3 is built from 12 residues. From germline, CDR1 is DFQATT and CDR2 SNEGSKA (reference sequence). In nucleotides, the CDR3 is TGCAGTGCTAGAGATGAAGCATGGGGCTACACCTTC. This gives the protein CSARDEAWGYTF.

The V gene is TRBV27, the J gene TRBJ1-6; no reliable D call. Per germline, CDR1 MNHEY and CDR2 SMNVEV (reference sequence). Between the trimmed V and J ends, which lost 7 bases and 3 bases, there was a span of 10 bases. The CDR3 consists of 14 residues. Here the CDR3 reads CASKPRSYNSPLHF. CDR3 in DNA: TGTGCCAGCAAACCCAGGAGCTATAATTCACCCCTCCACTTT.

Only a few counts were recorded for this clonotype. CDR3 amino acids: CASAEVLNTEAFF. The CDR3 DNA sequence: TGTGCCAGCGCAGAGGTTCTAAACACTGAAGCTTTCTTT. This chain joins TRBV6-1 and TRBJ1-1, with unresolved D. Germline CDR1 reads MNHNS; CDR2 reads SASEGT. This CDR3 contains 13 residues. Trimming cost V 8 bases and J 2 bases, with 12 bases left between them.

In its sample, this clonotype was seen a few times. V is TRBV5-5 and J is TRBJ2-7; D ambiguous. Trimming took off 0 bases at V and 0 bases at J, with 10 bases between the two ends. CDR1 is SGHKS, CDR2 YYEKEE, per germline (reference sequence). CDR3 size: 15 residues. This CDR3 is CASSLGRISSYEQYF. CDR3 in DNA: TGTGCCAGCAGCTTGGGACGGATCAGCTCCTACGAGCAGTACTTC.

Remarks on this clonotype: Just one base apart from a much larger clone, this may be a read error. CDR3 loop: CANQDSGNTVYF. The CDR3, as DNA: TGTGCCAACCAGGACTCTGGAAACACCGTATATTTT. This chain uses TRBV2 with TRBJ1-3; D unresolved. The CDR3 runs 12 residues. The V gene's germline CDR1 is SNHLY and CDR2 FYNNEI.

This clonotype was recorded many times. This chain connects TRBV5-1 to TRBJ2-1, with a weak D call TRBD2 (7 bases). Trimming took off 4 bases at V and 9 bases at J, with 17 bases between the two ends. The CDR3 contains 14 residues. Germline V CDR1 and CDR2: SGHRS, YFSETQ. This CDR3 reads CASSPEGGPIEQFF. The CDR3 bases are TGCGCCAGCAGCCCGGAGGGGGGGCCAATTGAGCAGTTCTTC. The full variable domain, completed using reference TRBV5-1 and TRBJ2-1, is KAGVTQTPRYLIKTRGQQVTLSCSPISGHRSVSWYQQTPGQGLQFLFEYFSETQRNKGNFPGRFSGRQFSNSRSEMNVSTLELGDSALYLCASSPEGGPIEQFFGPGTRLTVL.

This clonotype appeared many times. This chain joins TRBV7-3 and TRBJ2-7, with TRBD2 matching over 11 bases. This CDR3 comprises 15 residues. Trimming cost V 0 bases and J 7 bases; bases outside gene matches: 5. Germline loops: CDR1 SGHTA, CDR2 FQGTGA. CDR3 DNA sequence: TGTGCCAGCAGCTTAACTAGCGGGAGGGCCGGGGAGCAGTACTTC. Residues: CASSLTSGRAGEQYF.

This clonotype was picked up a small number of times. This chain joins TRBV10-3 and TRBJ2-3; TRBD2 matches 12 bases. J gave up 2 bases and V 8 bases, and 2 bases lay outside the gene matches. There are 14 residues in the CDR3. The V gene's germline CDR1 is ENHRY and CDR2 SYGVKD. CDR3 loop: CAIRTSGATDTQYF. The DNA for the CDR3 is TGTGCCATCCGGACTAGCGGGGCCACAGATACGCAGTATTTT.

This clonotype has at least ten counts. This chain connects TRBV18 to TRBJ2-3; TRBD2 matches 12 bases. The CDR3 consists of 16 residues. Germline V gene lookup returns CDR1 KGHSH and CDR2 LQKENI. Losses at the gene ends were 3 bases for V and 4 bases for J; bases not matched to a gene: 5. The CDR3 loop reads CASSPASGGAADTQYF. CDR3 sequence (DNA): TGTGCCAGCTCACCGGCTAGCGGGGGGGCCGCAGATACGCAGTATTTT.

This clonotype occurred many times. V and J are TRBV12-3 or TRBV12-4 and TRBJ2-3; D may be TRBD1 (7 bases). CDR3 length equals 17 residues. V lost 1 base and J 0 bases, leaving 14 bases between the germline ends. The CDR3 bases are TGTGCCAGCAGTTTAGGGAGGGACAGCCAAAGCACAGATACGCAGTATTTT. Its translation is CASSLGRDSQSTDTQYF.

This clonotype was detected ten times or more. This chain connects TRBV6-1 to TRBJ1-1; 7 bases map to TRBD1. The CDR3 sequence is 17 residues long. Germline CDR1 reads MNHNS; CDR2 reads SASEGT. Trimming at V came to 6 bases and at J to 0 bases, leaving 13 bases not matched to a gene. CDR3 sequence (DNA): TGTGCCAGCAGGGAAAAGGGGGCAGGGTTGATGAACACTGAAGCTTTCTTT. Its translation: CASREKGAGLMNTEAFF.

This clonotype was picked up many times. This chain links TRBV12-3 or TRBV12-4 with TRBJ2-1, with 9 positions matching TRBD2. The CDR3 is 14 residues long. Trimming cost V 7 bases and J 8 bases; bases outside gene matches: 9. The CDR3 DNA reads as TGTGCCAGCATCGTTAGCGGGAGTGCAGATGAGCAGTTCTTC. Translating it yields CASIVSGSADEQFF.

The rearrangement links TRBV5-5 to TRBJ2-7; D is tentatively TRBD1 or TRBD2 (6 bases each). Deletions cut 4 bases from V and 5 bases from J, with 16 bases between. CDR1 is SGHKS and CDR2 is YYEKEE in the germline V gene (reference sequence). CDR3 size: 14 residues. DNA of the CDR3: TGTGCCAGCAGCCCGTTCGGGGGCATCGACGAGCAGTACTTC. Amino acid sequence: CASSPFGGIDEQYF.

This clonotype has a handful of counts. The chain joins TRBV20-1 to TRBJ1-4; no firm D call. Trimming removed 0 bases at V and 11 bases at J, with 13 bases between. Germline loops: CDR1 DFQATT, CDR2 SNEGSKA (reference sequence). This CDR3 contains 13 residues. This CDR3 reads CSARDGQELKLFF. CDR3 in DNA: TGCAGTGCTAGAGATGGTCAGGAATTGAAACTGTTTTTT.

In its sample, this clonotype was seen many times. The chain combines TRBV13 with TRBJ2-7; 9 nucleotides match TRBD1. Germline V lookup: CDR1 PRHDT, CDR2 FYEKMQ (reference sequence). J lost 6 bases, V lost 4 bases, and 7 bases had no gene match. The CDR3 loop spans 14 amino acids. In nucleotides, the CDR3 is TGTGCCAGCAGCTCCCGGGACAGGGATCGCGAGCAGTACTTC. Its protein product is CASSSRDRDREQYF.

This clonotype was observed many times. This chain joins TRBV11-2 and TRBJ2-3; a possible D gene is TRBD1 (5 bases). This CDR3 spans 15 amino acids. V was shortened by 5 bases and J by 1 base, with 13 bases between the two germline ends. The germline gives CDR1 SGHAT, CDR2 FQNNGV. CDR3 protein: CASSPHLGGTDTQYF. The DNA for the CDR3 is TGTGCCAGCAGCCCCCACCTAGGGGGCACAGATACGCAGTATTTT.

This chain links TRBV15 with TRBJ2-2; no firm D call. V dropped 2 bases and J dropped 3 bases, with 10 bases sitting between them. Per germline, CDR1 LNHNV and CDR2 YYDKDF (reference sequence). The CDR3 covers 15 residues. The CDR3 bases are TGTGCCACCAGCAGAACCATGGGGTACACCGGGGAGCTGTTTTTT. Its translation is CATSRTMGYTGELFF.

This clonotype has more than one count but fewer than ten. The chain joins TRBV5-1 to TRBJ2-2; 12 bases fit TRBD1. In germline, CDR1 is SGHRS, CDR2 YFSETQ. Unmatched junction bases numbered 8, after V lost 4 bases and J lost 7 bases. This CDR3 has 16 residues. The DNA of the CDR3 is TGCGCCAGCAGCCCGGGACAGGGGGCGCTTAGCGGGGAGCTGTTTTTT. Its translation: CASSPGQGALSGELFF.

This clonotype has at least ten counts. This chain uses TRBV3-1 with TRBJ2-7; D is unresolved. The CDR3 runs to 14 residues. V gave up 0 bases and J gave up 0 bases, with 6 bases separating them. Per germline, CDR1 LGHDT and CDR2 YNNKEL (reference sequence). The CDR3 DNA reads as TGTGCCAGCAGCCAAGACATCCACTCCTACGAGCAGTACTTC. This sequence encodes CASSQDIHSYEQYF.

V is TRBV20-1 and J is TRBJ2-3, with TRBD2 identical over 11 bases. Germline loops: CDR1 DFQATT, CDR2 SNEGSKA (reference sequence). The V gene end was trimmed by 2 bases and the J gene end by 1 base; junction bases not matched to a gene: 2. This CDR3 has 15 amino acids. CDR3 region: CSARIAGGRTDTQYF. For the CDR3, the DNA is TGCAGTGCTAGAATAGCGGGAGGGCGCACAGATACGCAGTATTTT.

This rearrangement joins TRBV9 to TRBJ2-5; 7 bases are shared with TRBD2. The CDR3 has 17 amino acids. CDR1 SGDLS and CDR2 YYNGEE come from the germline V gene. Trimming cost V 4 bases and J 1 base; bases outside gene matches: 13. The CDR3 region is CASSPLKVASGQETQYF. CDR3 in DNA: TGTGCCAGCAGCCCGCTGAAGGTAGCTAGCGGCCAAGAGACCCAGTACTTC. Together with reference TRBV9 and TRBJ2-5, the CDR3 gives the full variable domain: DSGVTQTPKHLITATGQRVTLRCSPRSGDLSVYWYQQSLDQGLQFLIQYYNGEERAKGNILERFSAQQFPDLHSELNLSSLELGDSALYFCASSPLKVASGQETQYFGPGTRLLVL.

This clonotype has more than one count but fewer than ten. The genes are TRBV12-3 or TRBV12-4 and TRBJ2-2; D gene unclear. Trimming shortened V by 2 bases and J by 6 bases, and 13 bases separated the two germline ends. The CDR3 extends over 15 amino acids. CDR3 sequence: CASSLLEMAPGELFF. In DNA form, the CDR3 reads TGTGCCAGCAGTTTACTAGAAATGGCGCCCGGGGAGCTGTTTTTT.

This clonotype has at least ten counts. The V call is TRBV11-2, the J call TRBJ1-4; the D gene is possibly TRBD1 (5 bases). V lost 0 bases to trimming and J lost 7 bases, with 15 bases between them. The CDR3 is made up of 16 amino acids. Germline-derived CDR1 and CDR2 are SGHAT and FQNNGV. The CDR3 region is CASSLDIGRGAEKLFF. DNA of the CDR3: TGTGCCAGCAGCTTAGATATTGGGAGGGGAGCTGAAAAACTGTTTTTT.

This clonotype came up a few times. CDR3 in amino acids: CASSLGSGTRNTGELFF. The CDR3 nucleotides are TGTGCCAGCAGCTTAGGATCGGGGACTCGGAACACCGGGGAGCTGTTTTTT. The V gene is TRBV7-9, the J gene TRBJ2-2, with D maybe TRBD2 (6 bases). Germline loops: CDR1 SEHNR, CDR2 FQNEAQ (reference sequence). This CDR3 has 17 amino acids. Trimming took off 1 base at V and 1 base at J, with 13 bases between the two ends.

There are a few counts of this clonotype. The chain joins TRBV7-9 to TRBJ1-1; D is uncertain. The CDR3 is made up of 13 amino acids. Germline CDR1 and CDR2: SEHNR and FQNEAQ (reference sequence). Trimming took off 5 bases at V and 3 bases at J, with 10 bases between the two ends. CDR3 region: CASSLDYYTEAFF. The CDR3 DNA reads as TGTGCCAGCAGCCTAGACTACTACACTGAAGCTTTCTTT.